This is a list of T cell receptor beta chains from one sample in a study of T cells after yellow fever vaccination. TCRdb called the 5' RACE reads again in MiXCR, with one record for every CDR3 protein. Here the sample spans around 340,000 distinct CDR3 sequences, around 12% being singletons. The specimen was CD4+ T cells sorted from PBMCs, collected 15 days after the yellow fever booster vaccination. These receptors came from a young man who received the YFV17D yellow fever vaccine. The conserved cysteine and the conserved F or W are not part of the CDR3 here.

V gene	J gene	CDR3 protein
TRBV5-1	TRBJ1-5	ASSEGSGDQPQH
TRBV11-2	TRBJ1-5	ASRHTGSNQPQH
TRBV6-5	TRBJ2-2	ASSYGTSPGDGELF
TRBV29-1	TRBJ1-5	SVRGSNQPQH
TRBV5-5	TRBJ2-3	ASKPSGVGTDTQY
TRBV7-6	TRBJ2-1	ASSFSTSGGAGEQF
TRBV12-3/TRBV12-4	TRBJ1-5	ASSSRMSNQPQH
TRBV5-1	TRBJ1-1	ASAVQGGGTEAF
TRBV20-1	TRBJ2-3	SARDMGGSTDTQY
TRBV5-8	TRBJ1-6	ASSLYAGGNSPLH
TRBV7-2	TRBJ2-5	ASSFGLAQETQY
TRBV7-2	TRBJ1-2	ASSLDRTSVYGYT
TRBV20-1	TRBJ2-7	SARLPGTSGGSYEQY
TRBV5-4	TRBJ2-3	ATETSWSTDTQY
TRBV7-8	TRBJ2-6	ASSLVGQGASGANVLT
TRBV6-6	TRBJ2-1	ASKGQVYNEQF
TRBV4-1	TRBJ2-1	ASSQASGTSCNEQF
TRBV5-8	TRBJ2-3	ASSFNWGAPTDTQY
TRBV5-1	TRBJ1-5	ASSLMGLGHNQPQH
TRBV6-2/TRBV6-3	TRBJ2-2	ASSVRDRLTGELF
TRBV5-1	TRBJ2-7	ASSLNRIYEQY
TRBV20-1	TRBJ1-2	SARGREDYGYT
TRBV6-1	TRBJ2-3	ASSEGGGPTDTQY
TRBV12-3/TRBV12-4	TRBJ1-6	ASTGTHNSPLH
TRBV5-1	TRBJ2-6	ASSSPTGPGTGANVLT
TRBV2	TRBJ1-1	ASRNGQDTEAF
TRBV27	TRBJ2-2	ASSLSAGELF
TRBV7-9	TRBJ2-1	ASSLGTEGHEQF
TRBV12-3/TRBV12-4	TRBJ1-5	ASSFSQGPLQPQH
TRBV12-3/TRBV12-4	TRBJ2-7	ASSFAGGHYEQY
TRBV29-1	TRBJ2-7	SVGAQGPPYEQY